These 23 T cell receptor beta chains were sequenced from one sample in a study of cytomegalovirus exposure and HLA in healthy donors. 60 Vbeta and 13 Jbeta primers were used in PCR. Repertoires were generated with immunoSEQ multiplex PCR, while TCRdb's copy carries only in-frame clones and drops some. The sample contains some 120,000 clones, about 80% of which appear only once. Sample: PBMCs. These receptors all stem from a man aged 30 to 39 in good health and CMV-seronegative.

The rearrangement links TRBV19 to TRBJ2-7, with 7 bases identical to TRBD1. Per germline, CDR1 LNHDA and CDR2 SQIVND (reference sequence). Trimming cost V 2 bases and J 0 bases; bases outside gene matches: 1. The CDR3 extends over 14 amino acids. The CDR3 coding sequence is TGTGCCAGTAGTATAAGGGGGCTCTCCTACGAGCAGTACTTC. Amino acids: CASSIRGLSYEQYF.

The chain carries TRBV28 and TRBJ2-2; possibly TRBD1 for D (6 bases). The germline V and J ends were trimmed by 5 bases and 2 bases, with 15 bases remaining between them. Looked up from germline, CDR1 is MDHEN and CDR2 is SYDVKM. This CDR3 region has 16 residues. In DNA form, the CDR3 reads TGTGCCAGCAGTGCCGGGACATCAGCCAACACCGGGGAGCTGTTTTTT. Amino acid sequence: CASSAGTSANTGELFF. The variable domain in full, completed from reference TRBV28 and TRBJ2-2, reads DVKVTQSSRYLVKRTGEKVFLECVQDMDHENMFWYRQDPGLGLRLIYFSYDVKMKEKGDIPEGYSVSREKKERFSLILESASTNQTSMYLCASSAGTSANTGELFFGEGSRLTVL.

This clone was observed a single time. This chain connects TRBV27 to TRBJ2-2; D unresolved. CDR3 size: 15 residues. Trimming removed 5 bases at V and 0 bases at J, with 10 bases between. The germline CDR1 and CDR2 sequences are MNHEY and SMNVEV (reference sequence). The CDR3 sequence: CASSNTETNTGELFF. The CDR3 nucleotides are TGTGCCAGCAGTAATACAGAAACGAACACCGGGGAGCTGTTTTTT.

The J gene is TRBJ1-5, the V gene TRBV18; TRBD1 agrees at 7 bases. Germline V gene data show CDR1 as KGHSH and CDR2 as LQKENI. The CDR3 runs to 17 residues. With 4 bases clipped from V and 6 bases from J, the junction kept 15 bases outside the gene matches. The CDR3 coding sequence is TGTGCCAGCTCACTTAAGGCCGTACAGGGGATGGCTCAGCCCCAGCATTTT. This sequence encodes CASSLKAVQGMAQPQHF.

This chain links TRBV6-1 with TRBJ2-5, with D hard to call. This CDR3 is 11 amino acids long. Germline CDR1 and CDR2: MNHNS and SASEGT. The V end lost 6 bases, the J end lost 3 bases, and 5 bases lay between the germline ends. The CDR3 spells CASSRKETQYF. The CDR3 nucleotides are TGTGCCAGCAGCAGAAAAGAGACCCAGTACTTC.

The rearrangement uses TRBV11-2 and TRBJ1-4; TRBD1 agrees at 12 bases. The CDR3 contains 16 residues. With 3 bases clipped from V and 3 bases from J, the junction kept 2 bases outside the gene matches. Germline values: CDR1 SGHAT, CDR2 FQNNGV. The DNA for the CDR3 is TGTGCCAGCAGCTTGGGACAGGGGGCTGCTAATGAAAAACTGTTTTTT. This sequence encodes CASSLGQGAANEKLFF.

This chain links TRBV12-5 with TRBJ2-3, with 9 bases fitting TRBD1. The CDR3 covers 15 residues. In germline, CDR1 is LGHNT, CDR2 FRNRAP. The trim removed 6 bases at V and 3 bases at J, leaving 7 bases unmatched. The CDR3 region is CASGEGQGMTDTQYF. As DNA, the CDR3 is TGTGCTAGTGGGGAAGGACAGGGGATGACAGATACGCAGTATTTT. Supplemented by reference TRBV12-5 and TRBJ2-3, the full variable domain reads DARVTQTPRHKVTEMGQEVTMRCQPILGHNTVFWYRQTMMQGLELLAYFRNRAPLDDSGMPKDRFSAEMPDATLATLKIQPSEPRDSAVYFCASGEGQGMTDTQYFGPGTRLTVL.

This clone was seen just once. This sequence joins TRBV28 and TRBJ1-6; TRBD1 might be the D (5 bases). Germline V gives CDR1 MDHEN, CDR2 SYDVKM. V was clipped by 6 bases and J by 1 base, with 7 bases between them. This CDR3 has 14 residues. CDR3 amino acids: CASRGLSYNSPLHF. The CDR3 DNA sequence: TGTGCCAGCAGGGGACTTTCCTATAATTCACCCCTCCACTTT. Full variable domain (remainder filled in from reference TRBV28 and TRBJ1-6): DVKVTQSSRYLVKRTGEKVFLECVQDMDHENMFWYRQDPGLGLRLIYFSYDVKMKEKGDIPEGYSVSREKKERFSLILESASTNQTSMYLCASRGLSYNSPLHFGNGTRLTVT.

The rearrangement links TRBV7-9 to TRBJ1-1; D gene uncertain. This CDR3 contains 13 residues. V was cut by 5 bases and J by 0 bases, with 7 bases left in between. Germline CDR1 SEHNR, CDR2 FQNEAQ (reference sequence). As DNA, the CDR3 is TGTGCCAGCAGCCCCTATTTGAACACTGAAGCTTTCTTT. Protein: CASSPYLNTEAFF.

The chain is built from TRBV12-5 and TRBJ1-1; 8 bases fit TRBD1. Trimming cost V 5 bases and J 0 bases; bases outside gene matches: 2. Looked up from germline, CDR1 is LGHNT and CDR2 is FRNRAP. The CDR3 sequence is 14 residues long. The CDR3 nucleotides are TGTGCTAGTGGTCCGGGACAGGTGAACACTGAAGCTTTCTTT. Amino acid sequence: CASGPGQVNTEAFF.

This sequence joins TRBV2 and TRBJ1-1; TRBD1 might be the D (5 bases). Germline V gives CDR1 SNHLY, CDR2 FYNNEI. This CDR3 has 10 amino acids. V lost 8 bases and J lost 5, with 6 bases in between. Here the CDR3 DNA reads TGTGCCAGCGGGGGGACTGAAGCTTTCTTT. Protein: CASGGTEAFF.

CDR3: CASSVMREVVETQYF. In DNA form, the CDR3 reads TGTGCCAGCAGTGTGATGCGGGAGGTCGTAGAGACCCAGTACTTC. The chain joins TRBV6-1 to TRBJ2-5, with 8 bases identical to TRBD2. V trimming: 4 bases; J trimming: 4 bases; junction bases outside the gene matches: 8. This CDR3 has 15 amino acids. CDR1 and CDR2 from the germline V gene are MNHNS and SASEGT.

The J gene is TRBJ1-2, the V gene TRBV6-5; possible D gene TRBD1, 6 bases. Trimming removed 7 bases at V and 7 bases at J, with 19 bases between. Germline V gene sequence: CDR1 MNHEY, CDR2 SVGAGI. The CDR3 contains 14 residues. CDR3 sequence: CASKLGTGQPGYTF. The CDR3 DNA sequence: TGTGCCAGCAAACTTGGGACGGGACAACCTGGCTACACCTTC.

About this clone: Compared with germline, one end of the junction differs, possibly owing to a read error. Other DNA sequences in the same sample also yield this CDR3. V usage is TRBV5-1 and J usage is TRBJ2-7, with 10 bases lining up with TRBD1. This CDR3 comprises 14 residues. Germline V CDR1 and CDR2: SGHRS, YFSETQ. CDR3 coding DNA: TGCGCCAGCAGCTTAGGGACAGGGGTTTACGAGCAGTATTTC. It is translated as CASSLGTGVYEQYF. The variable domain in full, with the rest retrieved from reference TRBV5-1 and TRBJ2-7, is KAGVTQTPRYLIKTRGQQVTLSCSPISGHRSVSWYQQTPGQGLQFLFEYFSETQRNKGNFPGRFSGRQFSNSRSEMNVSTLELGDSALYLCASSLGTGVYEQYFGPGTRLTVT.

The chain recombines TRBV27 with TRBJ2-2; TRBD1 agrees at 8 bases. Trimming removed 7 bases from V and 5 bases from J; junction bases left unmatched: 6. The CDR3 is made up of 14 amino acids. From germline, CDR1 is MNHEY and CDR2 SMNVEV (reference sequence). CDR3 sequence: CASKRTGWTGELFF. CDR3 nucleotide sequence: TGTGCCAGCAAACGGACAGGGTGGACCGGGGAGCTGTTTTTT.

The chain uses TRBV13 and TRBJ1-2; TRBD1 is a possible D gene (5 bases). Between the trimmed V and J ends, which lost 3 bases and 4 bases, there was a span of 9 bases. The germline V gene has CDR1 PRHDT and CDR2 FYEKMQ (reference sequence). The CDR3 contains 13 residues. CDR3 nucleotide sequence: TGTGCCAGCAGCTTCCAGGGCCCCTATGGCTACACCTTC. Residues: CASSFQGPYGYTF.

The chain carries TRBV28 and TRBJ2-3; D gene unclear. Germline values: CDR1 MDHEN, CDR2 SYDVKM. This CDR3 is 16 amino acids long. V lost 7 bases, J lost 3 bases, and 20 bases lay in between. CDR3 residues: CASIPPGPQRTDTQYF. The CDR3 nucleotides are TGTGCCAGCATCCCTCCGGGTCCCCAAAGGACAGATACGCAGTATTTT.

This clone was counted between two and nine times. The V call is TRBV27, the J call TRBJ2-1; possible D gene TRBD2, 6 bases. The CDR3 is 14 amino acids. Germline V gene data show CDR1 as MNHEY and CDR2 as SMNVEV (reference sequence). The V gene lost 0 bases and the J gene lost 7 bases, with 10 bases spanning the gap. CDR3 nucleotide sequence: TGTGCCAGCAGTTTATCGACGGGGGAGAATGAGCAGTTCTTC. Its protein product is CASSLSTGENEQFF.

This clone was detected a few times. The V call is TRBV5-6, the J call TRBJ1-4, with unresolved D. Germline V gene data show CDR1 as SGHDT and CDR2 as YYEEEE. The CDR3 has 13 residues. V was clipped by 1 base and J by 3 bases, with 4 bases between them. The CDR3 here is CASSLRANEKLFF. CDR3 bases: TGTGCCAGCAGCTTGCGGGCTAATGAAAAACTGTTTTTT.

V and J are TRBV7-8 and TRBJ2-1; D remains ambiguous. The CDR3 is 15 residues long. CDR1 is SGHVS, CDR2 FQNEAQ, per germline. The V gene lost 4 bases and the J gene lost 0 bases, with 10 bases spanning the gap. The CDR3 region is CASSSNTVSYNEQFF. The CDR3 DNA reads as TGTGCCAGCAGCTCAAATACAGTCTCCTACAATGAGCAGTTCTTC.

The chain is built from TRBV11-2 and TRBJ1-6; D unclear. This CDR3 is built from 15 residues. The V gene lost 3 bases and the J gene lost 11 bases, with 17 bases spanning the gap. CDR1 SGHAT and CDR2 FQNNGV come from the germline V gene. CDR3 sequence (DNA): TGTGCCAGCAGCTTGCCCACTCGAAAGCCGGCACCCCTCCACTTT. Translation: CASSLPTRKPAPLHF. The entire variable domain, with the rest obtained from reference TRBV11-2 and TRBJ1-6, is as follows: EAGVAQSPRYKIIEKRQSVAFWCNPISGHATLYWYQQILGQGPKLLIQFQNNGVVDDSQLPKDRFSAERLKGVDSTLKIQPAKLEDSAVYLCASSLPTRKPAPLHFGNGTRLTVT.

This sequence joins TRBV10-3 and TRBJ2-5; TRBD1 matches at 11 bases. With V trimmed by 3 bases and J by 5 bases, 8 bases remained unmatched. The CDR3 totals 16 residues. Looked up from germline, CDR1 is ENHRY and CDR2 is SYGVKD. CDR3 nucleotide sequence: TGTGCCATCAGTGATTCGGACAGGGGGCAGTGGGAGACCCAGTACTTC. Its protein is CAISDSDRGQWETQYF.

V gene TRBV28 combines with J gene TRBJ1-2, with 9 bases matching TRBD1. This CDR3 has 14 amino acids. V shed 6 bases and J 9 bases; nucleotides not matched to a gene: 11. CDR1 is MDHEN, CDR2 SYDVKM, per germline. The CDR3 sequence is CASSPSGTGRSYTF. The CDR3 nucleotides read TGTGCCAGCAGCCCCTCCGGGACAGGGCGTAGCTACACCTTC.